This is a list of T cell receptor beta chains from one sample in a study of siplizumab effects on memory and regulatory T cells. Assay: immunoSEQ multiplex PCR; the TCRdb copy retains only in-frame clones and omits some. The data contain about 100,000 clones, 85% to 95% of them singletons. The sequenced sample consisted of non-Treg CD4+ T cells sorted from blood. The receptors stem from a human donor in good health. Each CDR3 is given without its conserved first and last residue.

CDR3 protein: ASSLGDRGLYGYT
V gene: TRBV5-6

CDR3 protein: ASSMGVQNSYEQY
V gene: TRBV19

CDR3 protein: ASSSGLSNQPQH
V gene: TRBV5-1

CDR3 protein: ASRGTEGYGYT
V gene: TRBV5-1

CDR3 protein: ASSGTIKETQY
V gene: TRBV10-1

CDR3 protein: ASSIDRSTDTQY
V gene: TRBV19

CDR3 protein: ASSFGQALYEQY
V gene: TRBV5-1

CDR3 protein: ASSEWGDSNTGELF
V gene: TRBV6-1

CDR3 protein: ASSLKWAAGEKDTQY
V gene: TRBV5-1

CDR3 protein: ASSRGQPWGEAF
V gene: TRBV6-1

CDR3 protein: ASSLHSLNTEAF
V gene: TRBV11-2

CDR3 protein: ASSSRSSGANVLT
V gene: TRBV28

CDR3 protein: ASSERTVNTGELF
V gene: TRBV2

CDR3 protein: ASSLAGAPQTDTQY
V gene: TRBV7-6

CDR3 protein: AWSVWTVYGYT
V gene: TRBV30

CDR3 protein: ASSRGSGTQYEQY
V gene: TRBV7-2

CDR3 protein: ASSKGQGLGDTQY
V gene: TRBV19

CDR3 protein: ASSSQPDRNTGELF
V gene: TRBV7-3

CDR3 protein: ASVMTENYGYT
V gene: TRBV6-1

CDR3 protein: ASRLAGGNTGELF
V gene: TRBV27

CDR3 protein: ASRLTPGQGDETQY
V gene: TRBV19

CDR3 protein: ASSPGQAYQPQH
V gene: TRBV18

CDR3 protein: ASSLGTRTSGRANEQF
V gene: TRBV7-8

CDR3 protein: ASSLDRGLPQH
V gene: TRBV11-2

CDR3 protein: ASSPRDGGIHQPQH
V gene: TRBV28

CDR3 protein: ASSDDRARREQY
V gene: TRBV6-4